This entry is about one T cell receptor beta chain. What this receptor recognizes is not known. No clone much larger than this one lies a single base away; base qualities are absent. From the germline V gene, CDR1 is KGHSH and CDR2 is LQKENI. Including the terminal cysteine and phenylalanine, the CDR3 comprises 16 residues. The sequence is cut down to CDR3 DNA, 48 bases in frame from base 1. At the junction V is shortened by 3 bases and J by 0 bases; bases outside the gene matches: 4. This specimen belongs to a study of T cell changes during pregnancy in multiple sclerosis (dated by TCRdb to between 2018 and 2021). Notes on the research overall: The study looked at changes in the T cell repertoire across pregnancy in women with multiple sclerosis.

The library was generated by the immunoSEQ multiplex PCR assay. Entries here come from immuneACCESS through TCRdb and include only in-frame sequences with V and J called. Some clones fail to appear in such tables; in the studies checked, an unresolved V gene covers under half of the shortfall, and the cause of the remainder is unknown. The sample contains tens of thousands of clones, less than 95% of them found a single time. In total, the top ten clones hold roughly 0.85% of the sample. Sequences were derived from peripheral blood, sampled in the second trimester of pregnancy. The sequence came from a female donor with multiple sclerosis, enrolled in a pregnancy study. The sequence is built from TRBV18 and TRBJ2-3, with TRBD2 identical over 9 junction bases. Here the CDR3 is given as CASSPRGTSSTDTQYF. The nucleotide sequence reads as follows: TGTGCCAGCTCACCGCGTGGGACTAGCAGCACAGATACGCAGTATTTT.